These T cell receptor beta chains were read from a single sample in a study of cytomegalovirus exposure and HLA in healthy donors. The assay was immunoSEQ multiplex PCR, and TCRdb's table has in-frame clones only and misses some. The table has about 140,000 clones, over 65% seen once. Material: PBMCs. The receptor set was obtained from a woman aged 30 to 39 in good health and CMV-seronegative. The CDR3 runs from the conserved cysteine through the conserved F or W.

v_call,j_call,cdr3_aa
TRBV5-1,TRBJ2-2,CASSLLDTGELFF
TRBV27,TRBJ1-6,CASSPTVYNSPLHF
TRBV7-2,TRBJ2-7,CASSLDGTYEQYF
TRBV9,TRBJ1-3,CASSPGGQPTSGNTIYF
TRBV2,TRBJ2-1,CASSPTGFKVEQFF
TRBV18,TRBJ1-2,CASSPSTQGDGYTF
TRBV7-2,TRBJ2-1,CASSFAGRGEQFF
TRBV7-8,TRBJ1-4,CASSTQGVAEKLFF
TRBV28,TRBJ2-7,CASRVSASYEQYF
TRBV6-5,TRBJ2-5,CASSYGGEETQYF
TRBV9,TRBJ2-5,CASSVLGTGWGTQYF
TRBV2,TRBJ1-5,CASSEDRRLPQHF
TRBV6-1,TRBJ2-1,CASSENKQRSSYNEQFF
TRBV6-1,TRBJ1-2,CASSPSGTSHGYTF
TRBV28,TRBJ2-7,CASSFSGNPYEQYF
TRBV4-2,TRBJ2-7,CASSQVSGGISYEQYF
TRBV7-9,TRBJ2-2,CASSWLYAGGPSGELFF
TRBV28,TRBJ2-2,CASSRVAGGTNTGELFF
TRBV7-9,TRBJ2-1,CASSLGPAGTAGSYNEQFF
TRBV5-1,TRBJ2-1,CASRHGLAGAYEQFF
TRBV7-9,TRBJ2-3,CASSLTGSGDTQYF
TRBV7-2,TRBJ2-1,CASSLVGGNEQFF
TRBV7-9,TRBJ2-3,CSSSFSGSPTDTQYF
TRBV5-1,TRBJ2-2,CASSLGQGFNTGELFF
TRBV5-6,TRBJ1-6,CASSADIGTLLHF
TRBV6-1,TRBJ1-6,CASSPRQGARSPLHF
TRBV28,TRBJ2-1,CASSTFGDFMRLFF
TRBV28,TRBJ1-5,CASSPGQGANQPQHF
TRBV5-6,TRBJ1-2,CASSSQGNYGYTF
TRBV28,TRBJ1-2,CASSYADRESHGYTF
TRBV5-1,TRBJ1-6,CASSLVFQGTTYNSPLHF
TRBV6-1,TRBJ2-5,CASSGLAGVISLLGETQYF
TRBV2,TRBJ2-1,CASSEGAGGPFIEQFF
TRBV30,TRBJ1-1,CAWTHGGTEAFF
TRBV7-2,TRBJ1-5,CASSSLVGLTNQPQHF
TRBV6-1,TRBJ2-7,CASSESTGISYEQYF
TRBV4-2,TRBJ2-7,CASSQDNSGSYEQYF
TRBV7-8,TRBJ2-1,CASSLGGVLGNEQFF
TRBV7-2,TRBJ1-5,CASSTVAQDQPQHF
TRBV5-1,TRBJ1-6,CASSLIPGGDSPLHF
TRBV30,TRBJ2-3,CAWSAGSGTDTQYF
TRBV9,TRBJ2-1,CASSVGLANNEQFF
TRBV4-2,TRBJ2-3,CASSQLAKLGSFSTDTQYF
TRBV28,TRBJ1-2,CASSSPPDRGIGGYTF